The clone carrying this TCR beta chain has just a few counts. Its antigen is undetermined. The data derive from a study of human T cells and chemical hapten exposure. About the research overall: 0.01% DPC was applied to the upper back in patch tests, which were read at 6 days. Overall study findings and caveats: Expanded TCRs clustered into significantly more large CDR3 similarity groups than controls, the analysis revealed.

Regarding time point: pre-sensitization, week 0. Treatment defined: therapeutic diphenylcyclopropenone sensitization with weekly scalp DPC. Total RNA extraction was carried out from unfractionated whole blood. V lost 5 bases and J lost 3; bases outside the gene matches: 9. CDR3 length equals 15 residues. TCRdb ran MiXCR on the RACE reads and lists one entry per CDR3 protein. The profile shows 35,000 or so distinct CDR3 sequences, 10% of them singletons. The chain combines TRBV12-3 or TRBV12-4 with TRBJ2-7, with 8 positions matching TRBD2. The TCR sequence derives from a man aged 50-59 years with alopecia areata. Some clones in this sample may be carry-over from other donors' samples. Sequencing was performed on whole blood, taken in connection with sensitization to the hapten diphenylcyclopropenone (DPC). CDR3 nucleotides: TGTGCCAGCAGTCCCCTGACTAGCGCCAGCTACGAGCAGTACTTC. Translated, it gives CASSPLTSASYEQYF.